This entry describes one T cell receptor beta chain. Its antigen is still unknown. The data stem from a study of shared clonotypes between healthy human individuals. Overall study context: Donor ages ranged 18 to 49 years: a couple of women, three men. Study-wide findings and caveats: Generation probabilities of non-shared clonotypes were lower (relative to those shared by all four donors). A small donor pool kept down the genetic and exposure-history diversity that was represented.

Germline CDR1 SGHKS, CDR2 YYEKEE (reference sequence). V gave up 0 bases and J gave up 7 bases, with 13 bases separating them. The CDR3 runs to 14 residues. The protocol was immunoSEQ multiplex PCR, while the TCRdb copy is restricted to in-frame clones and leaves out a portion. The sample records about 680,000 clones, about three quarters being singletons. The sequenced sample consisted of memory CD4+ T cells sorted from blood. The subset was: CD45RA-negative fraction. This chain uses TRBV5-5 with TRBJ1-2; D remains ambiguous. The receptor's source is a woman aged 25 to 39 in good health. The CDR3 here is CASSLVPGTGGYTF. CDR3 nucleotides: TGTGCCAGCAGCTTGGTGCCGGGAACGGGTGGCTACACCTTC.